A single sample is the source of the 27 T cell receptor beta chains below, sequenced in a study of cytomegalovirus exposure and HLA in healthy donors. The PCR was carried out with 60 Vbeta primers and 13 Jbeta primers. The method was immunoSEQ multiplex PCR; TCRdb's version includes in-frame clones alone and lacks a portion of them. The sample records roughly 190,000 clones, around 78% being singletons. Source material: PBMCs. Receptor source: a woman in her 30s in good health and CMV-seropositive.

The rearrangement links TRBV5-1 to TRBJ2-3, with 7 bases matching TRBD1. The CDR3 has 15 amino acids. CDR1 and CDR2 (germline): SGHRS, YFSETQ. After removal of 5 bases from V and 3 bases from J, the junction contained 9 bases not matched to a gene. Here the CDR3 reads CASSPQGMVTDTQYF. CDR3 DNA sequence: TGCGCCAGCAGTCCACAGGGGATGGTTACAGATACGCAGTATTTT.

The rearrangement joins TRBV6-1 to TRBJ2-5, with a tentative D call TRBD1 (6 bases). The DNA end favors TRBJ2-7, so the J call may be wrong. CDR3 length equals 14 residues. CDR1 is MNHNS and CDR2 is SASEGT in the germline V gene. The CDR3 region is CASSSRTEDHEQYF. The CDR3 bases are TGTGCCAGCAGCTCCCGGACAGAAGACCACGAGCAGTACTTC.

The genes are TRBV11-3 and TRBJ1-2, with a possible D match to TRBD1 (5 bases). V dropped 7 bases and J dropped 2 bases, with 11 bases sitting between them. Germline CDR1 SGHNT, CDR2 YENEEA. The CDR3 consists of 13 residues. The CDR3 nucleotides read TGTGCCAGCACCGCGGGGGGAAACTATGGCTACACCTTC. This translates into CASTAGGNYGYTF.

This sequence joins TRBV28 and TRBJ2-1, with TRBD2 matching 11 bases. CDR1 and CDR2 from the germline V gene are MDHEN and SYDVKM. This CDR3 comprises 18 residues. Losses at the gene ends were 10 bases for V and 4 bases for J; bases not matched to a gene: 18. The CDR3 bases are TGTGCCATCTCTCCGGGACTAGCGGAAATTACCCCATACAATGAGCAGTTCTTC. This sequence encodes CAISPGLAEITPYNEQFF.

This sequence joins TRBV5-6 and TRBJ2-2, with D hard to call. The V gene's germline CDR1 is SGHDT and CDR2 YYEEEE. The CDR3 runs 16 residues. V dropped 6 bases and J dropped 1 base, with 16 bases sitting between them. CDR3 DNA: TGTGCCAGCACTCCTTCCGGTTCGAGGAACACCGGGGAGCTGTTTTTT. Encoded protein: CASTPSGSRNTGELFF.

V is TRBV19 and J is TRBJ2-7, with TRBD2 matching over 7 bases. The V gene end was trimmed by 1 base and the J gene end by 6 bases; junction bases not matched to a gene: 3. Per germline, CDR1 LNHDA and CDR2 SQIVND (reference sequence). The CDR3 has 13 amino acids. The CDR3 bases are TGTGCCAGTAGTATAGGTTGGGGGGGCGAGCAGTACTTC. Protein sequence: CASSIGWGGEQYF.

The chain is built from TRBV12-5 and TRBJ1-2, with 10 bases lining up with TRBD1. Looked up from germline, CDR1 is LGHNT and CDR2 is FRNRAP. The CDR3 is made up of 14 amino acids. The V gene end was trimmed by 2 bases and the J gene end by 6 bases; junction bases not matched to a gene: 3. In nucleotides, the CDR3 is TGTGCTAGTGGTTTGCTGACAGGGGGCCATGGCTACACCTTC. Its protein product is CASGLLTGGHGYTF. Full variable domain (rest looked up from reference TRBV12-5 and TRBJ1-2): DARVTQTPRHKVTEMGQEVTMRCQPILGHNTVFWYRQTMMQGLELLAYFRNRAPLDDSGMPKDRFSAEMPDATLATLKIQPSEPRDSAVYFCASGLLTGGHGYTFGSGTRLTVV.

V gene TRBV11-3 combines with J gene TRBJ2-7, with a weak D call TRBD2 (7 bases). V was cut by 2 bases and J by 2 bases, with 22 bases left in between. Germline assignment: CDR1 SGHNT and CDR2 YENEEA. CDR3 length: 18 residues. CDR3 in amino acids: CASSLMSGGGHDAYEQYF. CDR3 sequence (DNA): TGTGCCAGCAGCTTAATGTCGGGGGGCGGTCATGATGCCTACGAGCAGTACTTC. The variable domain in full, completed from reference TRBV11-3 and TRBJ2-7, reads EAGVVQSPRYKIIEKKQPVAFWCNPISGHNTLYWYLQNLGQGPELLIRYENEEAVDDSQLPKDRFSAERLKGVDSTLKIQPAELGDSAVYLCASSLMSGGGHDAYEQYFGPGTRLTVT.

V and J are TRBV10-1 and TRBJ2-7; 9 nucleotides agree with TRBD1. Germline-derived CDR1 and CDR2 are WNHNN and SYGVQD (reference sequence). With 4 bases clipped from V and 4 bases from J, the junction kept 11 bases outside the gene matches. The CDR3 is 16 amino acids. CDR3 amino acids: CASSGVPDRGEYEQYF. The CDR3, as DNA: TGCGCCAGCAGTGGAGTCCCGGACAGGGGAGAGTACGAGCAGTACTTC.

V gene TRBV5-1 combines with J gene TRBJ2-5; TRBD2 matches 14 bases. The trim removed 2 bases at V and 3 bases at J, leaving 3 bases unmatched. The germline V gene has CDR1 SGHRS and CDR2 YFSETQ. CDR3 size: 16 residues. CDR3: CASSLGLAGGEETQYF. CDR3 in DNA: TGCGCCAGCAGCTTAGGACTAGCGGGGGGAGAAGAGACCCAGTACTTC.

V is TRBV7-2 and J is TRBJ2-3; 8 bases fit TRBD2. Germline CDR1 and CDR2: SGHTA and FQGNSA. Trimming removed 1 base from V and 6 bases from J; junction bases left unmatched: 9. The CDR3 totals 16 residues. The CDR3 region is CASSLGVAGGRDTQYF. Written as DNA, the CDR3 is TGTGCCAGCAGCTTAGGAGTCGCGGGGGGCAGGGATACGCAGTATTTT.

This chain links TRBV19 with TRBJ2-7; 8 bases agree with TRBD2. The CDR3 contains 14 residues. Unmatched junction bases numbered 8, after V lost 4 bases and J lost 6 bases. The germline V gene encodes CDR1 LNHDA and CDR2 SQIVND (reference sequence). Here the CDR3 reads CASSTQRESLEQYF. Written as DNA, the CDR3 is TGTGCCAGTAGTACCCAGCGGGAGTCCCTCGAGCAGTACTTC.

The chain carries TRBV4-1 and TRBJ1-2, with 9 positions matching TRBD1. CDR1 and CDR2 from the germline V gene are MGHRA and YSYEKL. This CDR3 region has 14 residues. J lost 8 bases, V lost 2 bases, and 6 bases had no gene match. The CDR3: CASSQPGQGKGYTF. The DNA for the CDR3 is TGCGCCAGCAGCCAACCCGGACAGGGGAAGGGCTACACCTTC.

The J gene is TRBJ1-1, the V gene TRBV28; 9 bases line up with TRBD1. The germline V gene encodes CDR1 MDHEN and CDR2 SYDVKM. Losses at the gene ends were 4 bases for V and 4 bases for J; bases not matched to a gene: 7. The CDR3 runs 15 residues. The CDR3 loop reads CASSSGQGTRTEAFF. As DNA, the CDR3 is TGTGCCAGCAGTTCGGGACAGGGAACGCGCACTGAAGCTTTCTTT.

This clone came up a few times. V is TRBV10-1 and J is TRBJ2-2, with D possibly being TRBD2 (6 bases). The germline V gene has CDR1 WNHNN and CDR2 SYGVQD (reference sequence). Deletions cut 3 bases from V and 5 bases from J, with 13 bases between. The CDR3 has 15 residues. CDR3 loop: CASSDFGGETGELFF. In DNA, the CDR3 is TGCGCCAGCAGTGACTTCGGAGGGGAAACCGGGGAGCTGTTTTTT.

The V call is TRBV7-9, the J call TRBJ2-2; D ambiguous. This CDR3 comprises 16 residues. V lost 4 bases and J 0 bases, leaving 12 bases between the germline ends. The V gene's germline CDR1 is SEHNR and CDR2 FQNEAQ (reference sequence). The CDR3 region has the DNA TGTGCCAGCAGCTACATGACACTCACGAACACCGGGGAGCTGTTTTTT. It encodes CASSYMTLTNTGELFF.

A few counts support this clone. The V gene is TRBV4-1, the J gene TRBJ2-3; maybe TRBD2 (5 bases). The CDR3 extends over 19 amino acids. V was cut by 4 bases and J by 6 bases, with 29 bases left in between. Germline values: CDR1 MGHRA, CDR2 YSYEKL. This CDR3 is CASSPSPGRISAGGDTQYF. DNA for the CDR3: TGCGCCAGCAGCCCCTCCCCTGGGAGAATCTCCGCCGGCGGCGATACGCAGTATTTT.

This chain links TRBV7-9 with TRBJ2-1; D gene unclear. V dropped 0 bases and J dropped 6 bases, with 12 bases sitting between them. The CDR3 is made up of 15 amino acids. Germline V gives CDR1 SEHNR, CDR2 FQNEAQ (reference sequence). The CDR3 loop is CASSLAETPFNEQFF. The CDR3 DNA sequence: TGTGCCAGCAGCTTAGCGGAGACTCCCTTCAATGAGCAGTTCTTC.

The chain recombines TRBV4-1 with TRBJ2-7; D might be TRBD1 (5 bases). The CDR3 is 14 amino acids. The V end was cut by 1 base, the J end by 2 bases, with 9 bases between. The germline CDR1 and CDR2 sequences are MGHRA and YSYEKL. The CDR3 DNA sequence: TGCGCCAGCAGCCAAGTACCAGGGCCCTACGAGCAGTACTTC. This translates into CASSQVPGPYEQYF.

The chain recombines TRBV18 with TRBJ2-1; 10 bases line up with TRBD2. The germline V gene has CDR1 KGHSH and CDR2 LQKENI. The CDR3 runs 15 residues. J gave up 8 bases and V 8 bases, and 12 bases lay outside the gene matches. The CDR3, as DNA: TGTGCCAGCACGGTCTCTAGCGGGAGTATTGATGAGCAGTTCTTC. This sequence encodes CASTVSSGSIDEQFF.

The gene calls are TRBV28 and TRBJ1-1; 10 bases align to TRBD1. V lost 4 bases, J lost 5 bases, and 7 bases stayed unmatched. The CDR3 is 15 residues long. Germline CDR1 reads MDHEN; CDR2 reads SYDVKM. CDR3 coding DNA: TGTGCCAGCAGTTGGAGTGGGACAGGGGTGACTGAAGCTTTCTTT. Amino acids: CASSWSGTGVTEAFF.

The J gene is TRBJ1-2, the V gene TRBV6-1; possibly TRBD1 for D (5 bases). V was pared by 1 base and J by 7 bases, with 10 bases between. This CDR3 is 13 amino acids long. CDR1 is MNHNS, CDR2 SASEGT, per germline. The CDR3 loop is CASSEGWGGGYTF. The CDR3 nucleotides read TGTGCCAGCAGTGAAGGGTGGGGGGGTGGCTACACCTTC.

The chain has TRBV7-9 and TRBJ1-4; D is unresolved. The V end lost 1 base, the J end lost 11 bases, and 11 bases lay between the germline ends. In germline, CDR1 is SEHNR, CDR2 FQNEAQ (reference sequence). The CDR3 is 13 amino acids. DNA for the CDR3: TGTGCCAGCAGCTTAGACACGGGGATGAAACTGTTTTTT. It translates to CASSLDTGMKLFF.

DNA for the CDR3: TGTGCCAGCAGCCGGAGGGATCAGCCCCAGCATTTT. Its translation is CASSRRDQPQHF. V gene TRBV28 combines with J gene TRBJ1-5, with D hard to call. The germline CDR1 and CDR2 sequences are MDHEN and SYDVKM. The CDR3 has 12 amino acids. Trimming took off 6 bases at V and 5 bases at J, with 8 bases between the two ends.

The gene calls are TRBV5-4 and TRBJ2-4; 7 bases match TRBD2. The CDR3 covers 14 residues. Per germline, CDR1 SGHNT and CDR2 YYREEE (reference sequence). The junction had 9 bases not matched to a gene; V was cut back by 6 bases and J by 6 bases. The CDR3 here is CASTKDPGGNIQYF. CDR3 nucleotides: TGTGCCAGCACCAAGGACCCGGGGGGAAACATTCAGTACTTC. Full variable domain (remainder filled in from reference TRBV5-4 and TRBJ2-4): ETGVTQSPTHLIKTRGQQVTLRCSSQSGHNTVSWYQQALGQGPQFIFQYYREEENGRGNFPPRFSGLQFPNYSSELNVNALELDDSALYLCASTKDPGGNIQYFGAGTRLSVL.

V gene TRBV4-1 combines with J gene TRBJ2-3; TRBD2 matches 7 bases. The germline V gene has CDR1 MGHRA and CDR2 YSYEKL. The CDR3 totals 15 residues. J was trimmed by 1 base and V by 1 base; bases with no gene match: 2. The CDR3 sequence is CASSQVLAGTDTQYF. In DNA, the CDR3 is TGCGCCAGCAGCCAAGTCCTAGCGGGCACAGATACGCAGTATTTT.

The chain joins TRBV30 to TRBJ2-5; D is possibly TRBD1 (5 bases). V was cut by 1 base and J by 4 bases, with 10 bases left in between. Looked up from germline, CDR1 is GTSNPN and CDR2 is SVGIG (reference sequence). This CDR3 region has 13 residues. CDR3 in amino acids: CAWSGSRAETQYF. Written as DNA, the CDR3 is TGTGCCTGGAGTGGGAGCAGGGCAGAGACCCAGTACTTC.